This TCR beta chain was identified during a study of T cells in Graves' hyperthyroidism and ophthalmopathy. TCR beta CDR3 sequences were amplified from RNA transcripts. The primer set for the first-round RT-PCR of the TCR CDR3 was HTBI. TCRdb independently ran MiXCR on the multiplex PCR reads; one entry per CDR3 protein. The sample shows approximately 620,000 distinct CDR3 sequences, roughly 15% of them seen only once. Germline assignment: CDR1 LGHDT and CDR2 YNNKEL (reference sequence). This CDR3 has 16 amino acids. The junction had 6 bases not matched to a gene; V was cut back by 4 bases and J by 1 base. This clonotype occurred a few times.

Material: blood. V usage is TRBV3-1 and J usage is TRBJ2-3; the match to TRBD2 covers 9 bases. The TCR comes from a woman in her thirties or forties with Graves' ophthalmopathy. The DNA for the CDR3 is TGTGCCAGCAGCCTCGCGGGACTAGCTGGCACAGATACGCAGTATTTT. Amino acid sequence: CASSLAGLAGTDTQYF.